What follows are 9 T cell receptor beta chains derived from one specimen sequenced in a study of blood T cell repertoires in COVID-19. The table came from immunoSEQ multiplex PCR; TCRdb's copy has only in-frame clones and leaves some out. The table has around 700,000 clones, more than 80% seen once; the top ten hold 0.2% to 0.3%. The sequenced sample consisted of peripheral blood. The source is a woman between 18 and 30 years old with acute or convalescent COVID-19.

The chain combines TRBV5-1 with TRBJ2-1, with 7 bases fitting TRBD1. The germline V gene has CDR1 SGHRS and CDR2 YFSETQ. The CDR3 consists of 14 residues. Trimming took 4 bases from V and 1 from J; bases not matched to a gene: 2. The CDR3 protein is CASSGTESYNEQFF. CDR3 nucleotides: TGCGCCAGCAGCGGGACAGAATCCTACAATGAGCAGTTCTTC.

This clone was seen only a few times. The V call is TRBV7-8, the J call TRBJ1-6, with TRBD1 matching over 8 bases. Germline trimming cut 4 bases from V and 6 bases from J; bases unmatched to any gene: 8. The length of the CDR3 is 16 residues. The germline CDR1 and CDR2 sequences are SGHVS and FQNEAQ. The CDR3, as DNA: TGTGCCAGCAGCTATGGCCGCGGACAGGGTAATTCACCCCTCCACTTT. Its translation is CASSYGRGQGNSPLHF.

This chain uses TRBV23-1 with TRBJ2-1; D may be TRBD2 (7 bases). TRBV23-1 is an ORF, and what it does is uncertain. V was cut by 0 bases and J by 5 bases, with 23 bases left in between. The CDR3 is 19 amino acids. CDR3: CASSQSLAGAPLVNNEQFF. The CDR3, as DNA: TGCGCCAGCAGTCAATCCCTGGCGGGGGCACCATTAGTGAACAATGAGCAGTTCTTC.

The chain has TRBV6-5 and TRBJ1-5, with D tentatively TRBD1 (5 bases). The CDR3 contains 15 residues. V gave up 8 bases and J gave up 1 base, with 15 bases separating them. CDR1 and CDR2 (germline): MNHEY, SVGAGI. The CDR3 here is CASVPPGLSNQPQHF. In nucleotides, the CDR3 is TGTGCCAGCGTTCCCCCAGGGTTGAGCAATCAGCCCCAGCATTTT.

The V and J genes are TRBV24-1 and TRBJ1-1, with 9 bases lining up with TRBD1. This CDR3 region has 16 residues. V lost 6 bases and J lost 5; bases outside the gene matches: 12. The germline V gene encodes CDR1 KGHDR and CDR2 SFDVKD. This CDR3 reads CATSSRDREFSTEAFF. The CDR3 region has the DNA TGTGCCACCAGTTCACGGGACAGGGAGTTTTCGACTGAAGCTTTCTTT.

This chain links TRBV15 with TRBJ2-7; 7 nucleotides align to TRBD2. Germline trimming cut 3 bases from V and 6 bases from J; bases unmatched to any gene: 14. The CDR3 runs to 16 residues. Per the germline V gene, CDR1 is LNHNV and CDR2 is YYDKDF (reference sequence). The chain's CDR3 is CATSRSRELGGREQYF. DNA for the CDR3: TGTGCCACCAGCAGGAGCAGGGAACTGGGAGGGCGCGAGCAGTACTTC. The full variable domain, rest sourced from reference TRBV15 and TRBJ2-7, is DAMVIQNPRYQVTQFGKPVTLSCSQTLNHNVMYWYQQKSSQAPKLLFHYYDKDFNNEADTPDNFQSRRPNTSFCFLDIRSPGLGDTAMYLCATSRSRELGGREQYFGPGTRLTVT.

The chain joins TRBV29-1 to TRBJ1-1, with D perhaps matching TRBD1 (6 bases). Trimming left V 8 bases short and J 8 bases short, with 18 bases between. This CDR3 comprises 12 residues. The germline V gene encodes CDR1 SQVTM and CDR2 ANQGSEA. Written as DNA, the CDR3 is TGCAGCCACATTAACAGGACAGCAGAAGCTTTCTTT. Amino acid sequence: CSHINRTAEAFF.

This chain uses TRBV2 with TRBJ2-5; no clear D gene. The CDR3 loop spans 11 amino acids. V dropped 5 bases and J dropped 5 bases, with 6 bases sitting between them. Germline-derived CDR1 and CDR2 are SNHLY and FYNNEI. CDR3 DNA: TGTGCCAGCAGTCCTGGCGAGACCCAGTACTTC. Protein product: CASSPGETQYF. The entire variable domain, with the rest obtained from reference TRBV2 and TRBJ2-5, is as follows: EPEVTQTPSHQVTQMGQEVILRCVPISNHLYFYWYRQILGQKVEFLVSFYNNEISEKSEIFDDQFSVERPDGSNFTLKIRSTKLEDSAMYFCASSPGETQYFGPGTRLLVL.

This clone was detected once. The CDR3 loop is CASIGRQGGYEQYF. The DNA for the CDR3 is TGTGCCAGCATTGGGCGGCAGGGCGGATACGAGCAGTACTTC. The J gene is TRBJ2-7, the V gene TRBV6-6; D is possibly TRBD1 (5 bases). CDR3 size: 14 residues. Germline V lookup: CDR1 MNHNY, CDR2 SVGAGI (reference sequence). Trimming stripped 7 bases from V and 4 bases from J, with 17 bases between.